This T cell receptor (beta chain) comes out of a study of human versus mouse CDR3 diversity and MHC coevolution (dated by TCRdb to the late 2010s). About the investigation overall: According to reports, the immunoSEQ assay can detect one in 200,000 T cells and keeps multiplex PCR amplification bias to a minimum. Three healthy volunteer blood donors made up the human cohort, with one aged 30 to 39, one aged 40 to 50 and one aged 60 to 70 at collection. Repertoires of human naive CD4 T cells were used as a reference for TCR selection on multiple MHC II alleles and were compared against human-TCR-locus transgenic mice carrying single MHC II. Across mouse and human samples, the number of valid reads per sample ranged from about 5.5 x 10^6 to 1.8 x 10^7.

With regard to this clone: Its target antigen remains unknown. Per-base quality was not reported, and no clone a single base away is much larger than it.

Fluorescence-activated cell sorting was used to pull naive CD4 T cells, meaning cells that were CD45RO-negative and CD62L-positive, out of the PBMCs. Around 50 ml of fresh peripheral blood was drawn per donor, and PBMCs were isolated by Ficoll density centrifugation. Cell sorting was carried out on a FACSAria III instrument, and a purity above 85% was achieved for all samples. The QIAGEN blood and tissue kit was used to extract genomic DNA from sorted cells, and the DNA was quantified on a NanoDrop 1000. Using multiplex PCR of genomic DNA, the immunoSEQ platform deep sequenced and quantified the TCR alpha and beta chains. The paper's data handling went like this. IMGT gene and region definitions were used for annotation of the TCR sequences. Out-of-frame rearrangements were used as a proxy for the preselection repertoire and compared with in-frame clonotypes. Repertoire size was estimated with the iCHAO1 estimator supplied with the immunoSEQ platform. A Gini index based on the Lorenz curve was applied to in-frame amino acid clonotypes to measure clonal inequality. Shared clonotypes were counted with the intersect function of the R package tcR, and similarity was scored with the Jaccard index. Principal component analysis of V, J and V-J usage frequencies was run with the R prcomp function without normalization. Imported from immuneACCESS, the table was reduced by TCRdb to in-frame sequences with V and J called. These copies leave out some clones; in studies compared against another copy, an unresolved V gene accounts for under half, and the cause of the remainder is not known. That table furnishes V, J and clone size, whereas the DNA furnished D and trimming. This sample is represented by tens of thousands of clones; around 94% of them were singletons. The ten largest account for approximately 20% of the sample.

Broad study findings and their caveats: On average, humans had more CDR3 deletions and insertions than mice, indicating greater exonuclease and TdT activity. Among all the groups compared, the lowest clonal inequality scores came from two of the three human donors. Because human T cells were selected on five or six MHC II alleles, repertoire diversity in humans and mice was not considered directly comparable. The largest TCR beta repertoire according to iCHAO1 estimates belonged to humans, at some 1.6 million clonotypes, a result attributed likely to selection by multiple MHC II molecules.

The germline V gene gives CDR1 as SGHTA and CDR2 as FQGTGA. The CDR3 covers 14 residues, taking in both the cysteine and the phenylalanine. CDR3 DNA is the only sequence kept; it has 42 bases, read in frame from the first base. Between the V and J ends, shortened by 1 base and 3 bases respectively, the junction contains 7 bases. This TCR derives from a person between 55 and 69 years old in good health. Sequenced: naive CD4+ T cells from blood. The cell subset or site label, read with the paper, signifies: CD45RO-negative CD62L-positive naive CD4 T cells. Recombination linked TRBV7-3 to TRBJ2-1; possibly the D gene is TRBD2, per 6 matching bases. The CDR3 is CASSLSGVYNEQFF. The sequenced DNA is TGTGCCAGCAGCTTAAGCGGGGTCTACAATGAGCAGTTCTTC.